A single sample is the source of the 8 T cell receptor beta chains below, sequenced in a study of CD8 T cells in Susac syndrome. Random hexamers were used to reverse transcribe the RNA input (about 0.5 to 1 ug). Using its own MiXCR run on the immunoSEQ multiplex PCR reads, TCRdb lists one record per CDR3 protein. The sample lists about 240,000 distinct CDR3 sequences; roughly 95% were seen once. Sequenced sample: CD4+ T cells from PBMCs. These receptor sequences come from a human donor with Susac syndrome.

The V call is TRBV2, the J call TRBJ2-4; 10 bases are a match to TRBD2. V shed 7 bases, J shed 6 bases, and the junction held 9 bases outside the gene matches. CDR1 SNHLY and CDR2 FYNNEI come from the germline V gene. This CDR3 contains 15 residues. CDR3 coding DNA: TGTGCCAGCATGAGGGGGAGGACTAGCGGAAACATTCAGTACTTC. Translated: CASMRGRTSGNIQYF. The complete variable domain, with remaining parts taken from reference TRBV2 and TRBJ2-4, reads EPEVTQTPSHQVTQMGQEVILRCVPISNHLYFYWYRQILGQKVEFLVSFYNNEISEKSEIFDDQFSVERPDGSNFTLKIRSTKLEDSAMYFCASMRGRTSGNIQYFGAGTRLSVL.

The chain couples TRBV29-1 to TRBJ2-6, with 8 bases matching TRBD1. The V and J ends lost 4 bases and 0 bases, in that order; junction bases with no gene match: 11. The CDR3 loop spans 18 amino acids. Germline V gene data show CDR1 as SQVTM and CDR2 as ANQGSEA. This chain's CDR3 is CSVGGTGTGSSGANVLTF. In DNA, the CDR3 is TGCAGCGTTGGGGGCACCGGGACAGGATCCTCTGGGGCCAACGTCCTGACTTTC.

The CDR3, as DNA: TGTGCCAGCAGCTTATTTGGGGACTACCTTGGCACCGGGGAGCTGTTTTTT. It translates to CASSLFGDYLGTGELFF. The chain links TRBV7-6 to TRBJ2-2; 7 bases map to TRBD2. The CDR3 is 17 residues long. The ends lost 2 bases at V and 4 bases at J; junction bases unmatched: 10. The germline CDR1 and CDR2 sequences are SGHVS and FNYEAQ. The entire variable domain, with the rest obtained from reference TRBV7-6 and TRBJ2-2, is as follows: GAGVSQSPRYKVTKRGQDVALRCDPISGHVSLYWYRQALGQGPEFLTYFNYEAQQDKSGLPNDRFSAERPEGSISTLTIQRTEQRDSAMYRCASSLFGDYLGTGELFFGEGSRLTVL.

The chain links TRBV11-2 to TRBJ2-1, with D possibly TRBD1 on 6 matching bases. Germline CDR1 SGHAT, CDR2 FQNNGV. The ends were cut back, 5 bases at V and 5 bases at J, with 13 bases in the middle. CDR3 size: 14 residues. The CDR3 coding sequence is TGTGCCAGCAGCCCACTTCAGGGGAACAATGAGCAGTTCTTC. This gives the protein CASSPLQGNNEQFF.

This clonotype was observed once. This chain connects TRBV29-1 to TRBJ1-1; D is ambiguous. This CDR3 is built from 14 residues. The V and J ends lost 8 bases and 1 base respectively, with 17 bases between them. The germline V gene has CDR1 SQVTM and CDR2 ANQGSEA. The CDR3 DNA sequence: TGCAGCTTACGGGGAGTGGGTGCGAACACTGAAGCTTTCTTT. Protein sequence: CSLRGVGANTEAFF.

The rearrangement uses TRBV27 and TRBJ1-4, with D possibly TRBD1 on 5 matching bases. Germline lookup yields CDR1 MNHEY and CDR2 SMNVEV (reference sequence). V was shortened by 2 bases and J by 3 bases, with 22 bases between the two germline ends. The CDR3 is 19 residues long. In nucleotides, the CDR3 is TGTGCCAGCAGTTTAAGTTGGGGACCGACCCGCTCGGCTAATGAAAAACTGTTTTTT. It yields the protein CASSLSWGPTRSANEKLFF.

The chain has TRBV5-1 and TRBJ2-7, with D perhaps matching TRBD2 (6 bases). Germline values: CDR1 SGHRS, CDR2 YFSETQ. V was cut by 9 bases and J by 6 bases, with 19 bases left in between. The CDR3 runs 13 residues. The CDR3 here is CATRGALASEQYF. The CDR3 DNA sequence: TGCGCCACCCGCGGGGCCCTCGCATCCGAGCAGTACTTC. The full variable domain, in which reference TRBV5-1 and TRBJ2-7 provide the parts outside the CDR3, is KAGVTQTPRYLIKTRGQQVTLSCSPISGHRSVSWYQQTPGQGLQFLFEYFSETQRNKGNFPGRFSGRQFSNSRSEMNVSTLELGDSALYLCATRGALASEQYFGPGTRLTVT.

This clonotype has only one observation. This rearrangement joins TRBV28 to TRBJ2-7; 12 bases fit TRBD2. From germline, CDR1 is MDHEN and CDR2 SYDVKM. With V trimmed by 6 bases and J by 7 bases, 7 bases remained unmatched. The CDR3 is made up of 14 amino acids. CDR3 nucleotide sequence: TGTGCCAGCAGGACTAGCGGGAGCGCACGTGAGCAGTACTTC. It is translated as CASRTSGSAREQYF.